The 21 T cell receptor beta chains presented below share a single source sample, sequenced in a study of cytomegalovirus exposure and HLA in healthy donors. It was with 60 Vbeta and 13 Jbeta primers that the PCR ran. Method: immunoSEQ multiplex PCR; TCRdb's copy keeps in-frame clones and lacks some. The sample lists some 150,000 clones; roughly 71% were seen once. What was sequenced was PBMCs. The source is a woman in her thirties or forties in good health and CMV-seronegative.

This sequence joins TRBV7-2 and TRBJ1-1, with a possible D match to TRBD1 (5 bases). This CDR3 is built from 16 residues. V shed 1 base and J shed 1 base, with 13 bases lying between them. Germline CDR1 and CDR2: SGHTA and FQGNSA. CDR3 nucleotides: TGTGCCAGCAGCTTAGTGGGGGGGGGATCGAACACTGAAGCTTTCTTT. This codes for CASSLVGGGSNTEAFF.

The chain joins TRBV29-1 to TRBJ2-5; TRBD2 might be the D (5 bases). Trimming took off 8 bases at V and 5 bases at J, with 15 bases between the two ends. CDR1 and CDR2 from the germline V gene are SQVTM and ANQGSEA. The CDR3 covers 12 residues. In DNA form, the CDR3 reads TGCAGCCTAACACTAGGCGGGGAGACCCAGTACTTC. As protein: CSLTLGGETQYF.

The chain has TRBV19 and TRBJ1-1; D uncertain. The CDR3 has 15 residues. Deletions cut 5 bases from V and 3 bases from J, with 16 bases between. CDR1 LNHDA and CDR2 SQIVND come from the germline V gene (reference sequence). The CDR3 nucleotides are TGTGCCAGTAGTTTCCGACACCCGTGGGACACTGAAGCTTTCTTT. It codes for CASSFRHPWDTEAFF.

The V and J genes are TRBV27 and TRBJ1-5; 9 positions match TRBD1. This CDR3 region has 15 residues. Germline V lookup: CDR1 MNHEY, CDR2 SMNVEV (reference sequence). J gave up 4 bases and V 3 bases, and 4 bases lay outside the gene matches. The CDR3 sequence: CASSLGTGQNQPQHF. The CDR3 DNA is TGTGCCAGCAGTTTGGGGACAGGGCAGAATCAGCCCCAGCATTTT.

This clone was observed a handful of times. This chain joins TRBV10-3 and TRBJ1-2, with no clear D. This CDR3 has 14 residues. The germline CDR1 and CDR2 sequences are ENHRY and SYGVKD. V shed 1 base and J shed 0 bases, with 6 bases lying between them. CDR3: CAISELSANYGYTF. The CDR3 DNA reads TGTGCCATCAGTGAGTTGTCGGCTAACTATGGCTACACCTTC.

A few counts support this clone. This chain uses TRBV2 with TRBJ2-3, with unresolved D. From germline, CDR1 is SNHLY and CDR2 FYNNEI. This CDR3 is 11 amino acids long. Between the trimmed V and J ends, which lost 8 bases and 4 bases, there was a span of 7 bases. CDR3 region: CASPEADTQYF. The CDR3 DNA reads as TGTGCCAGCCCCGAGGCAGATACGCAGTATTTT.

The CDR3 spells CASSQDLGSGGRYNEQFF. The DNA for the CDR3 is TGCGCCAGCAGCCAAGATCTGGGGAGCGGGGGGAGGTACAATGAGCAGTTCTTC. The chain recombines TRBV4-3 with TRBJ2-1; 9 nucleotides line up with TRBD2. Germline CDR1 reads LGHNA; CDR2 reads YSLEER. The trim removed 0 bases at V and 4 bases at J, leaving 10 bases unmatched. This CDR3 has 18 amino acids.

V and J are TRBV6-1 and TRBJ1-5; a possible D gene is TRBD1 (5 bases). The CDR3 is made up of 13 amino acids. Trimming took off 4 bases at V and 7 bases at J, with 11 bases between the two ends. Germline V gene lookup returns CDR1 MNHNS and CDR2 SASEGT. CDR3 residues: CASSASWGQPQHF. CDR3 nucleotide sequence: TGTGCCAGCAGTGCAAGTTGGGGCCAGCCCCAGCATTTT.

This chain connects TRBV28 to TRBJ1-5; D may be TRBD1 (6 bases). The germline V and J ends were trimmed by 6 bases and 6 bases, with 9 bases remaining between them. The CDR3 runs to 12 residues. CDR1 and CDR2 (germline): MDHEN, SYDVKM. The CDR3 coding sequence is TGTGCCAGCAGGGACAGCGGTCAGCCCCAGCATTTT. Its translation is CASRDSGQPQHF.

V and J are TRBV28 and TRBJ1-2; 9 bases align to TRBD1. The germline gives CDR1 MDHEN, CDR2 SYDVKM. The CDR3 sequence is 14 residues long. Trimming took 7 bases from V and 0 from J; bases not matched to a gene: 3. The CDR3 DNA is TGTGCCAGCATTTGGACAGGGGCTAACTATGGCTACACCTTC. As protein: CASIWTGANYGYTF.

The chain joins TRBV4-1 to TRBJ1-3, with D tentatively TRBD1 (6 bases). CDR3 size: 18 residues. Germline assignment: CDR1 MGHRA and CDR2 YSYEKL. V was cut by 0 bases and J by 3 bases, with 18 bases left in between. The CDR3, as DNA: TGCGCCAGCAGCCAAGATCGCGCCAGGGGAACTCGTGGAAACACCATATATTTT. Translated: CASSQDRARGTRGNTIYF.

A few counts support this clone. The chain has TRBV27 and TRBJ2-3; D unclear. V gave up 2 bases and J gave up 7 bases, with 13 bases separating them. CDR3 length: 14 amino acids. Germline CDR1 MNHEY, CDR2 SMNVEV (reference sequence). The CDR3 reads CASSLQSFPHTQYF. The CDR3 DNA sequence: TGTGCCAGCAGTTTACAGTCATTCCCCCATACGCAGTATTTT.

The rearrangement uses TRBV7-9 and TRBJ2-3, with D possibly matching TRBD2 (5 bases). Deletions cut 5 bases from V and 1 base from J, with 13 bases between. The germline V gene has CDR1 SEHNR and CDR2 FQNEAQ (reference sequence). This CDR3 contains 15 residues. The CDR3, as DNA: TGTGCCAGCAGCCCCCCGGGGAGACGCACAGATACGCAGTATTTT. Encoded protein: CASSPPGRRTDTQYF.

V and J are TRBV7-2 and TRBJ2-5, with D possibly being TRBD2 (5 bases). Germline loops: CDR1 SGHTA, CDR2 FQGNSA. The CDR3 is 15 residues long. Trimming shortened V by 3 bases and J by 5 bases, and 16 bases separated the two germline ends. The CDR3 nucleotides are TGTGCCAGCAGCTTTCGGTCTAGCACGATGGAGACCCAGTACTTC. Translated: CASSFRSSTMETQYF.

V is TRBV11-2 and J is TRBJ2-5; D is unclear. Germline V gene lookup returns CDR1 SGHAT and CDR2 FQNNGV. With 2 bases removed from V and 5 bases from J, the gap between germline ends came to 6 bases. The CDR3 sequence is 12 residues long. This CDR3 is CASSLIIETQYF. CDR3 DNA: TGTGCCAGCAGCTTAATTATTGAGACCCAGTACTTC.

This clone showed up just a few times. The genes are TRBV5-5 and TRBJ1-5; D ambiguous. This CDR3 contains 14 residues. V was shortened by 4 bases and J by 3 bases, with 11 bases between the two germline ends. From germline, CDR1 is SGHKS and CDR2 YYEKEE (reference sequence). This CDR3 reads CASSPRGTNQPQHF. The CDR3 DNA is TGTGCCAGCAGCCCCCGGGGTACCAATCAGCCCCAGCATTTT.

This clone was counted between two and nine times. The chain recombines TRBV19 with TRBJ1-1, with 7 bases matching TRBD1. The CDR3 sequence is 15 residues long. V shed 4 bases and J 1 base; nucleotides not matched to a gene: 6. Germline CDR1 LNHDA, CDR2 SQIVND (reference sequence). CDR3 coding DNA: TGTGCCAGTAGTAAAGCCCGGGACAGGAACACTGAAGCTTTCTTT. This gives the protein CASSKARDRNTEAFF.

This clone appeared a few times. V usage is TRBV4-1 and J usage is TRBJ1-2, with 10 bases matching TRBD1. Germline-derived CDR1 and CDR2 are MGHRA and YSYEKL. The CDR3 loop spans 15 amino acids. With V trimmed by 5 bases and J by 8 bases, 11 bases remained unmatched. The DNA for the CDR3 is TGCGCCAGCAGCAAGGGACAGGGGCGGTTGGACGGCTACACCTTC. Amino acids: CASSKGQGRLDGYTF.

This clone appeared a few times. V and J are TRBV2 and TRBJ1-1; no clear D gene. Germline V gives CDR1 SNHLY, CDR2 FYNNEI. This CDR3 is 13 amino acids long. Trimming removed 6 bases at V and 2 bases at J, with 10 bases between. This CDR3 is CASRSQDNTEAFF. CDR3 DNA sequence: TGTGCCAGCAGGAGTCAGGATAACACTGAAGCTTTCTTT.

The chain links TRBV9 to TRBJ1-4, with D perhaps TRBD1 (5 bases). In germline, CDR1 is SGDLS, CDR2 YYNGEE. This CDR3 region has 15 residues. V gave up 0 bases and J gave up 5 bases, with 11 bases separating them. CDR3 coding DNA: TGTGCCAGCAGCGTAGTTAGGGGTCTGAATGAAAAACTGTTTTTT. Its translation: CASSVVRGLNEKLFF.

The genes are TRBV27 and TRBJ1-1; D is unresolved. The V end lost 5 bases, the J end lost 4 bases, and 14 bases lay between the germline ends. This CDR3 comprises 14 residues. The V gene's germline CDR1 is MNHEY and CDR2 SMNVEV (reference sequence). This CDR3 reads CASSPQPGSTEAFF. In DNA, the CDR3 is TGTGCCAGCAGTCCCCAGCCGGGAAGCACTGAAGCTTTCTTT.